Listed below are T cell receptor beta chains from one sample, sequenced in a study of T-cell memory formation after mild COVID-19. TCRdb reprocessed the 5' RACE reads via MiXCR and lists one record per CDR3 protein. The data show about 410,000 distinct CDR3 sequences, with about 25% seen just once and over 10% held by the top ten. The sample comprised PBMCs or a T cell subset sorted from them (not recorded which). These receptors all come from an adult woman who had mild COVID-19 (a few samples of this study predate the infection). Cell type and time point are not known. Both conserved end residues are part of each CDR3. D genes are given only for firm matches. Clone size is not always given. Where it is, it says once, few, many or a class for expanded clones.

CDR3 DNA: TGTGCCAGCAGCAGAGGGGGACTAGCGGTCTACAATGAGCAGTTCTTC
CDR3 protein: CASSRGGLAVYNEQFF
D gene: .
clone size: .
V gene: TRBV21-1
J gene: TRBJ2-1

CDR3 DNA: TGTGCCAGCAGTTTTAACGATGGCTACACCTTC
CDR3 protein: CASSFNDGYTF
D gene: .
clone size: few
V gene: TRBV12-3/TRBV12-4
J gene: TRBJ1-2

CDR3 DNA: TGTGCCAGCAGTGTGGGGGGCAGCCGTACCTATGGCTACACCTTC
CDR3 protein: CASSVGGSRTYGYTF
D gene: .
clone size: few
V gene: TRBV6-5
J gene: TRBJ1-2

CDR3 DNA: TGTGCTGGACTTTATACAGGCGTGGAGTTGTACAATGAGCAGTTCTTC
CDR3 protein: CAGLYTGVELYNEQFF
D gene: .
clone size: few
V gene: TRBV7-7
J gene: TRBJ2-1

CDR3 DNA: TGTGCCACGAGTCAGCGACTAGCGGGAGAGTCGTACGAGCAGTACTTC
CDR3 protein: CATSQRLAGESYEQYF
D gene: TRBD2
clone size: .
V gene: TRBV15
J gene: TRBJ2-7

CDR3 DNA: TGTGCCAGCAGCCGCGCCGGGAGCGGGGCTTTGGATGAGCAGTTCTTC
CDR3 protein: CASSRAGSGALDEQFF
D gene: TRBD2
clone size: .
V gene: TRBV7-9
J gene: TRBJ2-1

CDR3 DNA: TGTGCCAGTAGGGGAGAAGGACGGAACATTCAGTACTTC
CDR3 protein: CASRGEGRNIQYF
D gene: .
clone size: .
V gene: TRBV19
J gene: TRBJ2-4

CDR3 DNA: TGTGCCTGGAGTGTATCGGCAGGGACTGAAGCTTTCTTT
CDR3 protein: CAWSVSAGTEAFF
D gene: .
clone size: few
V gene: TRBV30
J gene: TRBJ1-1

CDR3 DNA: TGTGCCAGCAGCCTCGACAGCCTACCGAACACCGGGGAGCTGTTTTTT
CDR3 protein: CASSLDSLPNTGELFF
D gene: .
clone size: many
V gene: TRBV7-6
J gene: TRBJ2-2

CDR3 DNA: TGTGCCAGCAGCTTTACAGGGAGCCACGAGCAGTACTTC
CDR3 protein: CASSFTGSHEQYF
D gene: .
clone size: .
V gene: TRBV7-6
J gene: TRBJ2-7

CDR3 DNA: TGTGCCAGTAGTATCCCACAGGTGAACACTGAAGCTTTCTTT
CDR3 protein: CASSIPQVNTEAFF
D gene: .
clone size: .
V gene: TRBV19
J gene: TRBJ1-1

CDR3 DNA: TGCAGTGCTAGAGGCGTAATCTCTGGAAACACCATATATTTT
CDR3 protein: CSARGVISGNTIYF
D gene: .
clone size: few
V gene: TRBV20-1
J gene: TRBJ1-3

CDR3 DNA: TGTGCCAGCAGCCCGACGGGACCAGGGGAGCTGTTTTTT
CDR3 protein: CASSPTGPGELFF
D gene: .
clone size: few
V gene: TRBV7-3
J gene: TRBJ2-2

CDR3 DNA: TGTGCCAGCAAAGAAGCGGTCGGTGAAAAACTGTTTTTT
CDR3 protein: CASKEAVGEKLFF
D gene: .
clone size: few
V gene: TRBV7-9
J gene: TRBJ1-4

CDR3 DNA: TGTGCCAGCCGTGAAACTAGCTTTAATGAGCAGTTCTTC
CDR3 protein: CASRETSFNEQFF
D gene: .
clone size: .
V gene: TRBV3-1
J gene: TRBJ2-1

CDR3 DNA: TGTGCCAGCAGCGCCGGGACTAGCGGGGACAATGAGCAGTTCTTC
CDR3 protein: CASSAGTSGDNEQFF
D gene: TRBD2
clone size: .
V gene: TRBV7-9
J gene: TRBJ2-1

CDR3 DNA: TGTGCCAGCAGTTTAAAAGTGGGGGCCCGGACTCAGCCCCAGCATTTT
CDR3 protein: CASSLKVGARTQPQHF
D gene: .
clone size: few
V gene: TRBV12-3/TRBV12-4
J gene: TRBJ1-5

CDR3 DNA: TGTGCCAGCAGTTACTCGACCCGGGGGGGGGTAGCGGACAATGAGCAGTTCTTC
CDR3 protein: CASSYSTRGGVADNEQFF
D gene: TRBD2
clone size: few
V gene: TRBV6-2/TRBV6-3
J gene: TRBJ2-1

CDR3 DNA: TGTGCCAGCAGCCAGACTGATATCGCCTATAATTCACCCCTCCACTTT
CDR3 protein: CASSQTDIAYNSPLHF
D gene: .
clone size: .
V gene: TRBV7-9
J gene: TRBJ1-6

CDR3 DNA: TGTGCCAGCAGCTTTCGTAGGGACAGCCGAGGCGGGGAGCTGTTTTTT
CDR3 protein: CASSFRRDSRGGELFF
D gene: TRBD1
clone size: .
V gene: TRBV5-6
J gene: TRBJ2-2

CDR3 DNA: TGTGCCAGCAGCTTAGGTGGGGGGGTGAACACTGAAGCTTTCTTT
CDR3 protein: CASSLGGGVNTEAFF
D gene: .
clone size: .
V gene: TRBV7-2
J gene: TRBJ1-1

CDR3 DNA: TGTGCCAGCAGGGCCTCCGGGGCTCCCTACGAGCAGTACTTC
CDR3 protein: CASRASGAPYEQYF
D gene: .
clone size: few
V gene: TRBV2
J gene: TRBJ2-7

CDR3 DNA: TGCAGCGTTGAAGACACGAACACCGGGGAGCTGTTTTTT
CDR3 protein: CSVEDTNTGELFF
D gene: .
clone size: few
V gene: TRBV29-1
J gene: TRBJ2-2

CDR3 DNA: TGTGCCAGCAGCTTACAAGGGGGAGGAAACACCATATATTTT
CDR3 protein: CASSLQGGGNTIYF
D gene: .
clone size: few
V gene: TRBV7-8
J gene: TRBJ1-3

CDR3 DNA: TGTGCCAGCAGCGTAGGCGGGGACAGGGTGTTTGAGCAGTTCTTC
CDR3 protein: CASSVGGDRVFEQFF
D gene: TRBD1
clone size: .
V gene: TRBV9
J gene: TRBJ2-1

CDR3 DNA: TGTGCCAGCAGTTACACGAGTATGAACACTGAAGCTTTCTTT
CDR3 protein: CASSYTSMNTEAFF
D gene: .
clone size: .
V gene: TRBV6-6
J gene: TRBJ1-1

CDR3 DNA: TGCGCCAGCACAATACAGGGATATGCTGAAGCTTTCTTT
CDR3 protein: CASTIQGYAEAFF
D gene: .
clone size: few
V gene: TRBV5-1
J gene: TRBJ1-1

CDR3 DNA: TGCGCCAGCAGCCTTCCGGGACAGGGAGTTTCGGAGCAGTTCTTC
CDR3 protein: CASSLPGQGVSEQFF
D gene: TRBD1
clone size: few
V gene: TRBV5-1
J gene: TRBJ2-1

CDR3 DNA: TGTGCCAGCAGCAGGATCCTAGTGTCGGGACTAGCGGGGGGGAGTGAGCAGTTCTTC
CDR3 protein: CASSRILVSGLAGGSEQFF
D gene: TRBD2
clone size: once
V gene: TRBV5-6
J gene: TRBJ2-1

CDR3 DNA: TGTGCCAGCAGTCCTAATGACAGGGAGGACGAGCAGTACTTC
CDR3 protein: CASSPNDREDEQYF
D gene: .
clone size: few
V gene: TRBV27
J gene: TRBJ2-7

CDR3 DNA: TGTGCCAGCAGTGTGGAGGGTACTAATAATTCACCCCTCCACTTT
CDR3 protein: CASSVEGTNNSPLHF
D gene: .
clone size: .
V gene: TRBV6-5
J gene: TRBJ1-6

CDR3 DNA: TGTGCCAGCAGCGAACAAGGGACCACAAATGAGCAGTTCTTC
CDR3 protein: CASSEQGTTNEQFF
D gene: .
clone size: few
V gene: TRBV7-9
J gene: TRBJ2-1

CDR3 DNA: TGCAGTGTCAAGGGGGCGAATGAGCAGTTCTTC
CDR3 protein: CSVKGANEQFF
D gene: TRBD1
clone size: .
V gene: TRBV20-1
J gene: TRBJ2-1

CDR3 DNA: TGCAGTGCTAGGCTAAGAGGGGCAGAGAACTATGGCTACACCTTC
CDR3 protein: CSARLRGAENYGYTF
D gene: .
clone size: .
V gene: TRBV20-1
J gene: TRBJ1-2

CDR3 DNA: TGCAGTGCCAGCCCATCGACAGTCTACGAGCAGTACTTC
CDR3 protein: CSASPSTVYEQYF
D gene: .
clone size: .
V gene: TRBV20-1
J gene: TRBJ2-7

CDR3 DNA: TGTGCCAGCAGCGTACAACGGGGGGGGGAAGCTTTCTTT
CDR3 protein: CASSVQRGGEAFF
D gene: .
clone size: .
V gene: TRBV9
J gene: TRBJ1-1

CDR3 DNA: TGCAGTGCTAGAGCCAGTTCAGGGGCGAGGGGCTCGAACACTGAAGCTTTCTTT
CDR3 protein: CSARASSGARGSNTEAFF
D gene: .
clone size: .
V gene: TRBV20-1
J gene: TRBJ1-1

CDR3 DNA: TGCAGTGCTAGAGAGGGCGGGAGTACAGATACGCAGTATTTT
CDR3 protein: CSAREGGSTDTQYF
D gene: TRBD2
clone size: .
V gene: TRBV20-1
J gene: TRBJ2-3

CDR3 DNA: TGTGCCAGCAGCTCCCGGGACCTCCCGCGCTATGGCTACACCTTC
CDR3 protein: CASSSRDLPRYGYTF
D gene: .
clone size: .
V gene: TRBV7-9
J gene: TRBJ1-2

CDR3 DNA: TGCAGTGCTCTAAGACAATCCGGGTGGAATGAGCAGTTCTTC
CDR3 protein: CSALRQSGWNEQFF
D gene: .
clone size: many
V gene: TRBV20-1
J gene: TRBJ2-1